This entry concerns a single TCR beta chain. Its antigen is unknown. The data derive from a study of blood T cells in healthy people across ages. General study findings and limits: Roughly linear age-related decline in beta diversity appeared, significant by age about 40.

V was pared by 2 bases and J by 11 bases, with 19 bases between. Germline V gene lookup returns CDR1 SGHRS and CDR2 YFSETQ. This CDR3 comprises 14 residues. Sample-barcoded 5' priming and a J-beta primer mix drove a second PCR of about 6 to 12 cycles. Each sample provided no less than 2.5 million CDR3-containing paired-end reads. TCRdb used MiXCR to reprocess the 5' RACE reads, holding one entry per CDR3 protein. This table has about 2 million distinct CDR3 sequences, around half appearing once. Investigators took 9.5 to 10 milliliters of peripheral blood from every donor. The sequencing sample was made of blood. This rearrangement joins TRBV5-1 to TRBJ2-5; D may match TRBD1 or TRBD2 (5 bases each). This clonotype originated in a woman in her thirties or forties in good health. The CDR3 nucleotides are TGCGCCAGCAGCTTTGGGGACCCCCACAATGAGCAGTACTTC. Encoded protein: CASSFGDPHNEQYF.